Listed below are T cell receptor beta chains from one sample, sequenced in a study of response to subunit inactivated influenza vaccine. TCRdb recomputed calls from the RT-PCR reads with MiXCR, one row per CDR3 protein. The sample shows 710,000 or so distinct CDR3 sequences, approximately 14% of them seen only once. The sample here was PBMCs from blood, taken about 11 days after vaccination. These receptors all come from a man between 45 and 60 years old who received an inactivated influenza vaccine. Each CDR3 is given with its conserved first and last residue. D genes are given only for firm matches. For some rows the clone size is stated as once, few or many, or as a class when expanded; others skip it.

j_gene	v_gene	len	abundance	d_gene	CDR3aa	CDR3nt
TRBJ2-1	TRBV12-3/TRBV12-4	12	many	TRBD2	CASSWGGGEQFF	TGTGCCAGCAGTTGGGGGGGAGGGGAGCAGTTCTTC
TRBJ2-1	TRBV20-1	16	few	TRBD1	CSARLPGQGIYNEQFF	TGCAGTGCTAGGTTACCGGGACAGGGGATCTACAATGAGCAGTTCTTC
TRBJ2-3	TRBV7-8	15	NA	NA	CASSLTYTTTDTQYF	TGTGCCAGCAGCTTAACATATACTACCACAGATACGCAGTATTTT
TRBJ1-1	TRBV27	15	few	NA	CASLPGRPEVFEAFF	TGTGCCAGCCTACCGGGACGACCTGAGGTTTTTGAAGCTTTCTTT
TRBJ2-3	TRBV20-1	18	few	TRBD2	CSARGAAGGQGGTDTQYF	TGCAGTGCTAGGGGAGCCGCGGGGGGTCAGGGCGGCACAGATACGCAGTATTTT
TRBJ1-2	TRBV6-5	15	NA	NA	CASSYSGEGVYGYTF	TGTGCCAGCAGTTACTCGGGAGAGGGGGTCTATGGCTACACCTTC
TRBJ2-1	TRBV12-3/TRBV12-4	14	NA	NA	CASSWALGNNEQFF	TGTGCCAGCAGTTGGGCCCTGGGAAACAATGAGCAGTTCTTC
TRBJ2-7	TRBV18	12	NA	NA	CASSPNAYEQYF	TGTGCCAGCTCACCAAACGCCTACGAGCAGTACTTC
TRBJ2-5	TRBV29-1	15	NA	TRBD1	CSVVFRDRAQETQYF	TGCAGCGTGGTCTTCCGGGACAGGGCCCAAGAGACCCAGTACTTC
TRBJ2-1	TRBV28	13	many	TRBD1	CASRTTGVNEQFF	TGTGCCAGCAGAACGACAGGGGTCAATGAGCAGTTCTTC
TRBJ1-2	TRBV7-9	13	few	NA	CASSLVGGVGYTF	TGTGCCAGCAGCTTAGTTGGGGGAGTTGGCTACACCTTC
TRBJ1-5	TRBV5-1	13	few	NA	CASSFRGDQPQHF	TGCGCCAGCAGCTTCAGGGGAGATCAGCCCCAGCATTTT
TRBJ1-2	TRBV18	13	few	NA	CASSLSYDNGYTF	TGTGCCAGCTCACTCTCCTATGATAATGGCTACACCTTC
TRBJ2-7	TRBV9	15	few	NA	CASSVAPYSSYEQYF	TGTGCCAGCAGCGTAGCGCCGTACAGCTCCTACGAGCAGTACTTC
TRBJ2-1	TRBV11-2	15	NA	TRBD2	CAIPIAGLAVNEQFF	TGTGCCATTCCTATAGCGGGGCTTGCCGTGAATGAGCAGTTCTTC
TRBJ2-5	TRBV11-2	16	few	NA	CASSLGSRGGERTQYF	TGTGCCAGCAGCTTAGGATCCCGAGGCGGGGAGCGGACCCAGTACTTC
TRBJ2-3	TRBV15	14	NA	NA	CATSRGSSTDTQYF	TGTGCCACCAGCCGGGGGTCTAGCACAGATACGCAGTATTTT
TRBJ2-1	TRBV12-3/TRBV12-4	15	NA	TRBD2	CASSHSGCSYNEQFF	TGTGCCAGCAGTCATAGCGGGTGCTCCTACAATGAGCAGTTCTTC
TRBJ2-5	TRBV27	14	NA	NA	CATKHLSEPETQYF	TGTGCCACCAAACACCTTTCAGAGCCGGAGACCCAGTACTTC
TRBJ1-1	TRBV5-1	13	NA	NA	CASNSEMNTEAFF	TGCGCCAGCAATAGTGAAATGAACACTGAAGCTTTCTTT
TRBJ2-3	TRBV20-1	15	NA	TRBD2	CSAISGDDGGDTQYF	TGCAGTGCCATAAGCGGGGACGACGGTGGGGATACGCAGTATTTT
TRBJ1-2	TRBV5-8	12	few	NA	CASSRTGSGYTF	TGTGCCAGCAGCCGAACAGGGAGCGGCTACACCTTC
TRBJ2-7	TRBV4-2	14	many	NA	CASSQGLGDYEQYF	TGTGCCAGCAGCCAAGGACTAGGGGACTACGAGCAGTACTTC
TRBJ2-1	TRBV20-1	12	few	NA	CSARVGDFEQFF	TGCAGTGCTAGGGTGGGAGATTTTGAGCAGTTCTTC
TRBJ2-1	TRBV29-1	12	NA	NA	CSISFGGNEQFF	TGCAGCATCTCTTTCGGGGGCAATGAGCAGTTCTTC
TRBJ2-1	TRBV30	13	NA	NA	CAWSVNLSNEQFF	TGTGCCTGGAGTGTCAATCTTTCGAATGAGCAGTTCTTC
TRBJ2-7	TRBV6-2/TRBV6-3	14	few	TRBD2	CASSWTSGSNEQYF	TGTGCCAGCAGTTGGACTAGCGGGAGTAACGAGCAGTACTTC
TRBJ2-5	TRBV12-3/TRBV12-4	14	NA	NA	CASSFGGDQETQYF	TGTGCCAGCAGTTTTGGTGGGGACCAAGAGACCCAGTACTTC
TRBJ1-3	TRBV6-2/TRBV6-3	16	NA	TRBD1	CASTRSGQVYGNTIYF	TGTGCCAGCACCCGATCGGGACAGGTATACGGAAACACCATATATTTT